This entry is about one TCR beta chain. Its antigen is not identified. This record comes from a study of identical twins. Overall study findings and caveats: The degree of excess twin sharing was weaker in beta out-of-frame sequences.

TCRdb recomputed calls from the 5' RACE reads with MiXCR, one row per CDR3 protein. The table shows 450,000 to 650,000 distinct CDR3 sequences, with roughly 15% occurring only once. CDR3 size: 18 residues. With 0 bases removed from V and 2 bases from J, the gap between germline ends came to 20 bases. CDR1 and CDR2 from the germline V gene are SGHRS and YFSETQ. This sample also belongs to another study, concerning yellow fever vaccine responses in identical twins.

Source material: CD4+ T cells sorted from blood. This TCR derives from a woman in her late teens or twenties in good health. The chain uses TRBV5-1 and TRBJ2-5; a weak D match, TRBD2 (6 bases). CDR3 amino acids: CASSLVFATGGWQETQYF. In DNA, the CDR3 is TGCGCCAGCAGCTTGGTATTTGCCACCGGGGGATGGCAAGAGACCCAGTACTTC.